This T cell receptor (beta chain) was recovered during a study of blood T cell repertoires in COVID-19. The wider study: Both acute and convalescent COVID-19 samples were obtained from the United States, Italy and Spain. Nucleic acid was either cDNA or gDNA, and it came from T cells, B-cell-depleted T cells, or PBMCs.

CDR3 length: 13 amino acids. Trimming removed 4 bases from V and 7 bases from J, with 11 bases in between. CDR1 is MNHEY, CDR2 SMNVEV, per germline (reference sequence). Original data processing: The assay estimated nucleated cells by amplifying reference gene primers. Libraries were prepared by immunoSEQ multiplex PCR; TCRdb keeps only in-frame clonotypes and omits some of them. V, J and clone size reflect that table, while D and trimming were determined from the DNA. The profile shows a few hundred thousand clones, about 90% of them singletons. Sequencing was performed on peripheral blood. The clonotype originates from a man in his late teens or twenties who had recovered from COVID-19. The chain has TRBV27 and TRBJ1-5; the D gene is possibly TRBD1 (6 bases). CDR3 bases: TGTGCCAGCAGTTACAGGGTAGGACAGCCCCAGCATTTT. Residues: CASSYRVGQPQHF.